This TCR beta chain was sequenced in a study of blood T cell repertoires in COVID-19. The authors' processing: Amplified reference gene primers provided the basis for estimating nucleated cell counts. Sequencing used immunoSEQ multiplex PCR; TCRdb keeps in-frame clones, though not all of them. V and J calls and clone size are copied from that table; D and trimming were computed from the DNA. The sample includes more than 45,000 clones, approximately 90% seen only once; the top ten take 1.4%. Germline V gene data show CDR1 as SGHTA and CDR2 as FQGNSA. V lost 1 base and J lost 2; bases outside the gene matches: 17. CDR3 size: 19 residues.

This TCR was recovered from a man in his 60s with acute or convalescent COVID-19. The chain recombines TRBV7-2 with TRBJ2-7; 7 bases agree with TRBD2. The sample was peripheral blood. CDR3 residues: CASSLVTGGGGLAAYEQYF. DNA of the CDR3: TGTGCCAGCAGCTTAGTTACGGGAGGTGGTGGGCTAGCGGCCTACGAGCAGTACTTC.